This passage covers 32 T cell receptor beta chains from one sample sequenced in a study of beta chain features in type 1 diabetes. What was sequenced were expressed TCRB transcripts, since all of the isolated RNA had been reverse transcribed. Libraries were prepared by immunoSEQ multiplex PCR; TCRdb keeps only in-frame clonotypes and omits some of them. The sample has approximately 200,000 clones, 9.6% seen once. Material for sequencing was naive CD4+ T cells from blood. These TCRs come from a woman aged 18-30 years in good health.

The chain uses TRBV5-6 and TRBJ2-7; 9 bases map to TRBD1. Trimming at V came to 3 bases and at J to 3 bases, leaving 4 bases not matched to a gene. Germline CDR1 and CDR2: SGHDT and YYEEEE. The CDR3 covers 14 residues. This chain's CDR3 is CASSSPGQGYEQYF. The CDR3 coding sequence is TGTGCCAGCAGCTCCCCGGGACAGGGCTACGAGCAGTACTTC.

V is TRBV28 and J is TRBJ2-1; 11 positions agree with TRBD2. The J segment lost 4 bases and the V segment lost 5 bases, leaving 7 bases of the junction unmatched. The CDR3 extends over 16 amino acids. Germline lookup yields CDR1 MDHEN and CDR2 SYDVKM. CDR3 region: CASSTPSGGWYNEQFF. Here the CDR3 DNA reads TGTGCCAGCAGTACCCCTAGCGGGGGGTGGTACAATGAGCAGTTCTTC.

The genes are TRBV7-6 and TRBJ2-7; 9 bases match TRBD2. This CDR3 has 14 amino acids. Germline V gene lookup returns CDR1 SGHVS and CDR2 FNYEAQ. Trimming at V came to 5 bases and at J to 5 bases, leaving 7 bases not matched to a gene. The CDR3 DNA is TGTGCCAGCAGCCTGGGACTAGCAGCGGACGAGCAGTACTTC. It codes for CASSLGLAADEQYF.

Points on this clone: The sample holds other DNA sequences that translate to the same CDR3. This rearrangement joins TRBV7-3 to TRBJ1-1; D remains unclear. This CDR3 is 13 amino acids long. V was trimmed by 4 bases and J by 2 bases, leaving 8 bases between them. Germline V gene data show CDR1 as SGHTA and CDR2 as FQGTGA. In DNA form, the CDR3 reads TGTGCCAGCAGCTCGACGGGTAACACTGAAGCTTTCTTT. It translates to CASSSTGNTEAFF.

This clone was counted many times. V and J are TRBV7-9 and TRBJ1-1; D is perhaps TRBD1 (6 bases). The V end lost 6 bases, the J end lost 1 base, and 15 bases lay between the germline ends. The CDR3 covers 15 residues. CDR1 is SEHNR and CDR2 is FQNEAQ in the germline V gene (reference sequence). The CDR3 is CASSSPGHPNTEAFF. Written as DNA, the CDR3 is TGTGCCAGCAGTTCCCCGGGACATCCGAACACTGAAGCTTTCTTT.

The rearrangement uses TRBV5-4 and TRBJ2-5; 13 bases match TRBD2. Germline V gene lookup returns CDR1 SGHNT and CDR2 YYREEE (reference sequence). With 4 bases clipped from V and 5 bases from J, the junction kept 8 bases outside the gene matches. The CDR3 has 16 residues. CDR3 DNA: TGTGCCAGCAGCGCCCGGACTAGCGGGGGAAAGGAGACCCAGTACTTC. As protein: CASSARTSGGKETQYF.

The CDR3 here is CAWSNRDRVVGELFF. The DNA of the CDR3 is TGTGCCTGGAGTAACCGGGACAGGGTGGTCGGGGAGCTGTTTTTT. V and J are TRBV30 and TRBJ2-2, with 9 bases aligning to TRBD1. The CDR3 covers 15 residues. Per germline, CDR1 GTSNPN and CDR2 SVGIG (reference sequence). The trim removed 2 bases at V and 7 bases at J, leaving 8 bases unmatched.

This clone was recorded a few times. This same CDR3 is encoded by further DNA sequences in the sample. The chain links TRBV5-1 to TRBJ2-7; 8 positions match TRBD2. Trimming at V came to 4 bases and at J to 2 bases, leaving 2 bases not matched to a gene. This CDR3 spans 13 amino acids. The germline gives CDR1 SGHRS, CDR2 YFSETQ. CDR3 sequence: CASSREGAYEQYF. The DNA of the CDR3 is TGCGCCAGCAGCCGGGAGGGCGCCTACGAGCAGTACTTC.

The V gene is TRBV25-1, the J gene TRBJ1-2; 8 bases align to TRBD1. From germline, CDR1 is MGHDK and CDR2 SYGVNS. This CDR3 is built from 15 residues. Losses at the gene ends were 3 bases for V and 1 base for J; bases not matched to a gene: 4. The CDR3 sequence: CASSDPGQGNYGYTF. The CDR3 DNA follows: TGTGCCAGCAGTGATCCCGGACAGGGTAACTATGGCTACACCTTC.

This clone was recorded a few times. The chain carries TRBV2 and TRBJ2-1, with 8 positions matching TRBD1. The CDR3 contains 15 residues. Germline V gene sequence: CDR1 SNHLY, CDR2 FYNNEI. V was clipped by 4 bases and J by 6 bases; unmatched bases: 8. The CDR3 is CASSVETGAINEQFF. DNA for the CDR3: TGTGCCAGCAGTGTCGAGACAGGGGCAATCAATGAGCAGTTCTTC.

A few counts support this clone. V and J are TRBV19 and TRBJ2-1; 15 bases are shared with TRBD2. Germline CDR1 LNHDA, CDR2 SQIVND (reference sequence). This CDR3 is built from 18 residues. The V and J ends lost 4 bases and 3 bases, in that order; junction bases with no gene match: 7. The DNA for the CDR3 is TGTGCCAGTAGTAAAAGGACTAGCGGGAGGGAAGACTACAATGAGCAGTTCTTC. Amino acid sequence: CASSKRTSGREDYNEQFF.

The genes are TRBV30 and TRBJ1-2; no clear D. Germline CDR1 and CDR2: GTSNPN and SVGIG (reference sequence). The CDR3 has 11 amino acids. V was clipped by 1 base and J by 5 bases, with 5 bases between them. The CDR3 here is CAWSATYGYTF. The CDR3 coding sequence is TGTGCCTGGAGTGCAACTTATGGCTACACCTTC.

This clone has more than one count but fewer than ten. This chain joins TRBV18 and TRBJ1-1; TRBD1 is a possible D gene (5 bases). CDR3 length: 15 amino acids. Germline values: CDR1 KGHSH, CDR2 LQKENI. Trimming stripped 1 base from V and 3 bases from J, with 12 bases between. The CDR3 DNA reads as TGTGCCAGCTCACCACGGCAGGGAACCGACACTGAAGCTTTCTTT. Protein: CASSPRQGTDTEAFF.

The J gene is TRBJ2-1, the V gene TRBV15; 7 nucleotides agree with TRBD1. The CDR3 is 13 residues long. V dropped 6 bases and J dropped 7; count of bases not matched to a gene: 6. Germline loops: CDR1 LNHNV, CDR2 YYDKDF (reference sequence). CDR3 residues: CATSRDSYNEQFF. The CDR3 bases are TGTGCCACCAGTCGGGACAGCTATAATGAGCAGTTCTTC.

This clone has just a few counts. This chain uses TRBV7-9 with TRBJ2-2; tentatively, D is TRBD2 (6 bases). The CDR3 consists of 17 residues. V lost 5 bases and J lost 7, with 23 bases in between. From germline, CDR1 is SEHNR and CDR2 FQNEAQ (reference sequence). The CDR3 DNA sequence: TGTGCCAGCAGCGAAAGAGGTGGCGGGACGGCGTTCGGGGAGCTGTTTTTT. Its translation: CASSERGGGTAFGELFF.

This clone was seen a few times. The V call is TRBV19, the J call TRBJ1-1, with 9 bases fitting TRBD1. The CDR3 is 16 amino acids. The V gene end was trimmed by 6 bases and the J gene end by 1 base; junction bases not matched to a gene: 9. Germline lookup yields CDR1 LNHDA and CDR2 SQIVND (reference sequence). The CDR3 DNA reads as TGTGCCAGTAGATACGCCCGGACAGGGGAGAACACTGAAGCTTTCTTT. Translating it yields CASRYARTGENTEAFF.

V is TRBV29-1 and J is TRBJ1-1, with D possibly TRBD1 on 5 matching bases. The germline V gene has CDR1 SQVTM and CDR2 ANQGSEA. This CDR3 comprises 11 residues. Deletions cut 3 bases from V and 10 bases from J, with 12 bases between. The CDR3 region is CSVEVGGIAFF. The CDR3 DNA reads as TGCAGCGTTGAGGTGGGGGGGATAGCTTTCTTT.

This clone has only a few counts. The V call is TRBV9, the J call TRBJ2-7; tentative D call: TRBD2 (6 bases). The V and J ends lost 0 bases and 5 bases respectively, with 9 bases between them. The CDR3 is 13 residues long. CDR1 SGDLS and CDR2 YYNGEE come from the germline V gene. The CDR3 DNA follows: TGTGCCAGCAGCGTAGCGGGGGTCAACGAGCAGTACTTC. As protein: CASSVAGVNEQYF.

The genes are TRBV7-6 and TRBJ2-5; perhaps TRBD1 as D (5 bases). V was clipped by 1 base and J by 5 bases, with 14 bases between them. The CDR3 covers 15 residues. Germline CDR1 and CDR2: SGHVS and FNYEAQ. The CDR3 reads CASSLGDSPGETQYF. The CDR3 bases are TGTGCCAGCAGCTTAGGAGACAGCCCTGGGGAGACCCAGTACTTC.

This clone was counted between two and nine times. V usage is TRBV18 and J usage is TRBJ2-5; D is possibly TRBD2 (7 bases). V dropped 4 bases and J dropped 2 bases, with 14 bases sitting between them. The CDR3 is made up of 15 amino acids. Germline values: CDR1 KGHSH, CDR2 LQKENI. CDR3 sequence (DNA): TGTGCCAGCTCACGCTCGGGGGGCGCGCAAGAGACCCAGTACTTC. It is translated as CASSRSGGAQETQYF.

V and J are TRBV30 and TRBJ2-2; D perhaps matches TRBD2 (5 bases). From germline, CDR1 is GTSNPN and CDR2 SVGIG (reference sequence). Trimming left V 3 bases short and J 5 bases short, with 10 bases between. The CDR3 totals 13 residues. The CDR3: CAWRRERTGELFF. The CDR3 nucleotides read TGTGCCTGGAGGAGGGAGAGGACCGGGGAGCTGTTTTTT. The variable domain in full, completed from reference TRBV30 and TRBJ2-2, reads SQTIHQWPATLVQPVGSPLSLECTVEGTSNPNLYWYRQAAGRGLQLLFYSVGIGQISSEVPQNLSASRPQDRQFILSSKKLLLSDSGFYLCAWRRERTGELFFGEGSRLTVL.

The CDR3 DNA is TGCGCCAGCAGCCAGGAGTCAGGGAACTATGGCTACACCTTC. Residues: CASSQESGNYGYTF. The chain employs TRBV5-1 and TRBJ1-2; maybe TRBD1 (5 bases). Germline V gene lookup returns CDR1 SGHRS and CDR2 YFSETQ. Deletions cut 4 bases from V and 2 bases from J, with 12 bases between. This CDR3 has 14 amino acids.

The CDR3 coding sequence is TGTGCCACCAGCAGAGATAGGGTGGGCGGGCCCGAGCAGTTCTTC. Translating it yields CATSRDRVGGPEQFF. The V gene is TRBV15, the J gene TRBJ2-1; perhaps TRBD2 as D (5 bases). V gave up 0 bases and J gave up 10 bases, with 16 bases separating them. In germline, CDR1 is LNHNV, CDR2 YYDKDF (reference sequence). The CDR3 extends over 15 amino acids.

The chain couples TRBV5-1 to TRBJ2-7, with 7 nucleotides matching TRBD2. The CDR3 is 14 residues long. From germline, CDR1 is SGHRS and CDR2 YFSETQ. Trimming took 0 bases from V and 2 from J; bases not matched to a gene: 2. CDR3 loop: CASSLGGGTYEQYF. CDR3 nucleotide sequence: TGCGCCAGCAGCTTGGGGGGAGGGACCTACGAGCAGTACTTC.

This clone showed up just a few times. This rearrangement joins TRBV2 to TRBJ2-2; TRBD1 aligns across 8 bases. There are 16 residues in the CDR3. Germline V lookup: CDR1 SNHLY, CDR2 FYNNEI. V lost 3 bases to trimming and J lost 2 bases; unmatched junction nucleotides: 5. The CDR3 DNA is TGTGCCAGCAGTGACCTGGCAGGGGGCAACACCGGGGAGCTGTTTTTT. It specifies CASSDLAGGNTGELFF.

CDR3 nucleotide sequence: TGTGCCAGCAGCCCCAATTCAGGGGCCAAAAACATTCAGTACTTC. It encodes CASSPNSGAKNIQYF. The chain recombines TRBV13 with TRBJ2-4; maybe TRBD1 (5 bases). Per the germline V gene, CDR1 is PRHDT and CDR2 is FYEKMQ (reference sequence). The CDR3 is made up of 15 amino acids. Between the trimmed V and J ends, which lost 5 bases and 1 base, there was a span of 12 bases.

This clone was counted between two and nine times. This chain uses TRBV18 with TRBJ2-5, with D uncertain. The CDR3 consists of 14 residues. Trimming stripped 3 bases from V and 0 bases from J, with 8 bases between. Per germline, CDR1 KGHSH and CDR2 LQKENI. CDR3 DNA: TGTGCCAGCTCACCCTCAGTGTACCAAGAGACCCAGTACTTC. As protein: CASSPSVYQETQYF.

This rearrangement joins TRBV6-5 to TRBJ2-6; TRBD1 matches 7 bases. The length of the CDR3 is 14 residues. After removal of 5 bases from V and 3 bases from J, the junction contained 1 base not matched to a gene. CDR1 and CDR2 from the germline V gene are MNHEY and SVGAGI. The CDR3 DNA follows: TGTGCCAGCAGTGACAGGGTTGGGGCCAACGTCCTGACTTTC. Its translation is CASSDRVGANVLTF.

DNA of the CDR3: TGTGCCAGCAGCGTACTGTCTAGCGACAATGAGCAGTTCTTC. Protein sequence: CASSVLSSDNEQFF. The chain combines TRBV9 with TRBJ2-1, with D possibly matching TRBD2 (6 bases). This CDR3 spans 14 amino acids. V lost 1 base and J 5 bases, leaving 10 bases between the germline ends. Germline V lookup: CDR1 SGDLS, CDR2 YYNGEE.

The J gene is TRBJ2-1, the V gene TRBV6-5; the match to TRBD1 covers 12 bases. CDR3 length: 15 residues. The V segment lost 4 bases and the J segment 9 bases; nucleotides outside the gene matches: 7. Germline CDR1 is MNHEY and CDR2 is SVGAGI. The CDR3 sequence: CASSSLGQGAGEQFF. The CDR3 bases are TGTGCCAGCAGTTCGCTGGGACAGGGGGCGGGTGAGCAGTTCTTC.

This clone was seen a handful of times. This chain uses TRBV12-5 with TRBJ1-1, with D possibly being TRBD1 (6 bases). Trimming shortened V by 4 bases and J by 2 bases, and 17 bases separated the two germline ends. CDR1 and CDR2 from the germline V gene are LGHNT and FRNRAP. This CDR3 spans 16 amino acids. The CDR3 nucleotides read TGTGCTAGTGGTTCACCTCCCGGGACACTTAACACTGAAGCTTTCTTT. It encodes CASGSPPGTLNTEAFF.

This clone has only a few counts. The rearrangement joins TRBV7-9 to TRBJ2-1; 8 nucleotides line up with TRBD2. This CDR3 has 15 amino acids. With 2 bases clipped from V and 0 bases from J, the junction kept 0 bases outside the gene matches. The germline CDR1 and CDR2 sequences are SEHNR and FQNEAQ (reference sequence). The CDR3 reads CASSLREGSYNEQFF. CDR3 in DNA: TGTGCCAGCAGCTTACGGGAGGGCTCCTACAATGAGCAGTTCTTC.